Shown below are 15 T cell receptor beta chains from a single sample sequenced in a study of identical twins. From the 5' RACE reads, TCRdb called clonotypes with MiXCR, one entry per CDR3 protein. In the table there are roughly 1,500,000 distinct CDR3 sequences, less than 35% of which are singletons. What was sequenced was cord blood. All receptors come from a newborn girl in good health.

The rearrangement uses TRBV10-3 and TRBJ1-1; 7 bases are shared with TRBD1. V dropped 0 bases and J dropped 4; count of bases not matched to a gene: 8. The CDR3 runs to 16 residues. Germline-derived CDR1 and CDR2 are ENHRY and SYGVKD. CDR3 amino acids: CAISESLRDRATEAFF. DNA for the CDR3: TGTGCCATCAGTGAGTCTCTCCGAGACAGGGCCACTGAAGCTTTCTTT.

This clonotype has more than one count but fewer than ten. The CDR3 coding sequence is TGTGCCACCAGTGACCACTTCCAGGGGGGGTCCTACAATGAGCAGTTCTTC. Amino acids: CATSDHFQGGSYNEQFF. The chain uses TRBV24-1 and TRBJ2-1; perhaps D is TRBD1 or TRBD2 (7 bases each). The V and J ends lost 4 bases and 1 base respectively, with 16 bases between them. The CDR3 is made up of 17 amino acids. In germline, CDR1 is KGHDR, CDR2 SFDVKD.

The V and J genes are TRBV19 and TRBJ1-6; the D is unclear. Germline V gives CDR1 LNHDA, CDR2 SQIVND (reference sequence). Deletions cut 4 bases from V and 12 bases from J, with 10 bases between. The length of the CDR3 is 12 residues. CDR3 protein: CASSRTDGPLHF. The CDR3 DNA reads as TGTGCCAGTAGTAGAACCGACGGACCCCTCCACTTT.

The sample holds a few counts of this clonotype. The chain links TRBV6-6 to TRBJ1-5, with D possibly matching TRBD1 (5 bases). The CDR3 is 15 residues long. Germline V CDR1 and CDR2: MNHNY, SVGAGI (reference sequence). The V end lost 6 bases, the J end lost 3 bases, and 15 bases lay between the germline ends. CDR3 sequence: CASSPSPGLNQPQHF. Written as DNA, the CDR3 is TGTGCCAGCAGCCCCAGTCCAGGGCTCAATCAGCCCCAGCATTTT.

The V gene is TRBV6-5, the J gene TRBJ2-4; TRBD1 aligns across 12 bases. Germline V gene lookup returns CDR1 MNHEY and CDR2 SVGAGI. The CDR3 is 19 residues long. J was trimmed by 3 bases and V by 0 bases; bases with no gene match: 9. DNA for the CDR3: TGTGCCAGCAGTTACTCGATGTCCGGGACAGGGGGCAACAAAAACATTCAGTACTTC. Its translation is CASSYSMSGTGGNKNIQYF.

There are many counts of this clonotype. One end of the junction fails to match germline, which may point to a read error. V gene TRBV5-1 combines with J gene TRBJ2-5; D gene uncertain. CDR3 length: 11 amino acids. The germline CDR1 and CDR2 sequences are SGHRS and YFSETQ. The CDR3 coding sequence is TGTGCCAGCAGCCGCCAAGAGACCCAGTACTTC. It yields the protein CASSRQETQYF.

This clonotype was detected only a few times. This rearrangement joins TRBV20-1 to TRBJ1-5; no clear D gene. Germline CDR1 and CDR2: DFQATT and SNEGSKA (reference sequence). This CDR3 region has 15 residues. V was trimmed by 3 bases and J by 0 bases, leaving 12 bases between them. The CDR3 nucleotides are TGCAGTGCTAGGATAGACGGACTTAGCAATCAGCCCCAGCATTTT. It yields the protein CSARIDGLSNQPQHF.

For the CDR3, the DNA is TGTGCCAGCAGCAACAGCGGGAGGAGCTCCTACGAGCAGTACTTC. Protein product: CASSNSGRSSYEQYF. V usage is TRBV2 and J usage is TRBJ2-7; 9 bases fit TRBD2. Germline V gene lookup returns CDR1 SNHLY and CDR2 FYNNEI. The trim removed 6 bases at V and 0 bases at J, leaving 6 bases unmatched. CDR3 size: 15 residues.

This clonotype was found once. This chain uses TRBV3-1 with TRBJ2-4; D may be TRBD1 (5 bases). Per the germline V gene, CDR1 is LGHDT and CDR2 is YNNKEL (reference sequence). This CDR3 spans 14 amino acids. V was pared by 3 bases and J by 3 bases, with 9 bases between. CDR3 in amino acids: CASSHRVGKNIQYF. CDR3 nucleotide sequence: TGTGCCAGCAGCCACAGGGTTGGCAAAAACATTCAGTACTTC.

This clonotype has just one count. Its ends do not fully match the called genes, so a read error is possible. This rearrangement joins TRBV7-6 to TRBJ2-4; no clear D gene. TRBJ2-7 matches the DNA end more closely, so the J call is doubtful. Germline values: CDR1 SGHVS, CDR2 FNYEAQ. This CDR3 has 16 residues. The CDR3: CASSIAAGPGPYEQYF. In DNA, the CDR3 is TGTGCCAGCAGCATAGCAGCCGGGCCCGGGCCCTACGAGCAGTACTTC.

In this sample, this clonotype turned up a few times. The rearrangement uses TRBV3-1 and TRBJ2-5, with 11 bases identical to TRBD2. The J segment lost 11 bases and the V segment lost 2 bases, leaving 10 bases of the junction unmatched. CDR3 length equals 15 residues. Germline values: CDR1 LGHDT, CDR2 YNNKEL (reference sequence). In DNA, the CDR3 is TGTGCCAGCAGCCAACTAGCGGGGGGAGGGAATGAGCAGTACTTC. Translated: CASSQLAGGGNEQYF.

V gene TRBV7-2 combines with J gene TRBJ2-3; D is unclear. The CDR3 is 13 amino acids. Trimming took 4 bases from V and 2 from J, leaving 7 bases between them. Germline loops: CDR1 SGHTA, CDR2 FQGNSA. The CDR3 DNA reads TGTGCCAGCAGCTGGAGAATCACAGATACGCAGTATTTT. Translation gives CASSWRITDTQYF.

J is TRBJ2-5 and V is TRBV6-5, with D possibly being TRBD1 or TRBD2 (5 bases each). There are 15 residues in the CDR3. Germline CDR1 and CDR2: MNHEY and SVGAGI. Trimming shortened V by 2 bases and J by 2 bases, and 12 bases separated the two germline ends. The DNA of the CDR3 is TGTGCCAGCAGTTACAATACGGGGCCGCAAGAGACCCAGTACTTC. Its protein is CASSYNTGPQETQYF.

This chain connects TRBV10-2 to TRBJ2-1, with 7 bases matching TRBD2. The J call may be in error: the DNA end matches TRBJ2-7 better. This CDR3 region has 16 residues. Germline V CDR1 and CDR2: WSHSY, SAAADI. CDR3 amino acids: CASSEVPSGTYNEQYF. CDR3 coding DNA: TGCGCCAGCAGTGAGGTTCCTAGCGGCACTTACAATGAGCAGTACTTC.

Comments on this clonotype: This sequence may be a read error, since a much larger clone differs from it by one base. The CDR3 DNA is TGCAGCGTTGACAGGGGGCACTATGGCTACACCTTC. It codes for CSVDRGHYGYTF. V is TRBV29-1 and J is TRBJ1-2; 8 nucleotides agree with TRBD1. Germline V gene sequence: CDR1 SQVTM, CDR2 ANQGSEA. V was clipped by 3 bases and J by 3 bases; unmatched bases: 0. The CDR3 extends over 12 amino acids.